This paragraph covers one TCR beta chain sequence. Its specificity is not known. Sequencing used immunoSEQ multiplex PCR; TCRdb keeps in-frame clones, though not all of them. The sample lists 90,000 to 150,000 clones; around 91% were seen once. On cycle 4 day 1 and cycle 7 day 1, as well as at baseline, blood was sampled. V lost 5 bases to trimming and J lost 5 bases, with 15 bases between them. This CDR3 comprises 15 residues. CDR1 and CDR2 (germline): SGHVS, FQNEAQ. The data belong to a study of OX40 agonist ivuxolimab in advanced cancers. Whole-study results and caveats: Among the lowest peripheral clonal expansion occurred in 0.1-3.0 mg/kg partial responders. At doses 0.1 to 3.0 mg/kg, CD4+ and CD8+ clones expanded.

This sequence originates from an adult with an advanced solid tumor such as melanoma, head and neck, liver or kidney cancer. This chain connects TRBV7-8 to TRBJ1-4; D is ambiguous. This specimen consisted of CD4+ or CD8+ T cells sorted from blood, obtained in a trial of the OX40 agonist ivuxolimab. CDR3 residues: CASSGRRIGNEKLFF. In nucleotides, the CDR3 is TGTGCCAGCAGCGGCAGGAGGATCGGCAATGAAAAACTGTTTTTT.